A single T cell receptor (beta chain) is shown here with its context. Its antigen remains unidentified. No base quality information exists; no much larger clone differs at one position. In the prospective study, participants were about 18 to 100 years old, resided in approximately 25 geographic areas of the United States, and were enrolled through a virtual design. Cohort assignment in the prospective study relied on participant-reported clinical history from a screening survey and a study questionnaire. Recovered participants in ImmuneRACE Cohort 3 were defined as having two consecutive negative NP/OP PCR tests, clearance from a healthcare professional, or resolution of symptoms. Mobile phlebotomists in the prospective study collected whole blood, serum and a nasopharyngeal or oropharyngeal swab from every participant. Additional blood draws and questionnaires over an approximately 2-month period could optionally be provided by prospective study participants. Before DNA extraction, prospective study blood samples were shipped either frozen or at room temperature.

This entry belongs to a study of blood T cell repertoires in COVID-19 (dated by TCRdb to the early 2020s). Notes on the research overall: Samples covering the acute and convalescent phases of COVID-19 were provided by collaborators in the United States, Italy and Spain. The prospective study material was composed of cDNA or gDNA derived from T cells, B-cell-depleted T cells, or PBMCs. The samples were drawn from the first 160 participants of the ongoing ImmuneRACE study and from some 1,300 subjects provided by 6 global collaborators. Sample metadata almost always included a de-identified subject ID, COVID-19 status, age in years and sex. Where available, HLA class I and class II types were obtained from metadata supplied by the sample provider rather than from assay-based typing. The repertoires were released in a freely available public database intended as a resource for research on the immune response to SARS-CoV-2. Deeply sampled blood TCRbeta repertoires from subjects exposed to, actively infected with, or recovered from COVID-19 were included in the dataset. Summary of the overall study and its limitations: Clinical and demographic metadata were provided uncurated, with the amount varying by source and participant.

The immunoSEQ Assay, a bias-controlled multiplex PCR, was used to amplify TCRbeta CDR3 regions from genomic DNA. The study's processing was this. Within the assay, amplification of reference gene primers was used to estimate how many nucleated cells each sample contained. Sequence reads were collapsed and filtered to measure the absolute abundance of every unique TCRbeta CDR3 rearrangement. Productive Simpson clonality was computed per sample as the square root of Simpson's diversity index over productive rearrangements. Sourced from immuneACCESS, this table was stored by TCRdb with only in-frame sequences that have V and J called. A share of the clones is absent; for the studies checked, an unresolved V gene accounts for under half, and the remainder has no known explanation. V and J calls and clone size are those listed in that table; D and trimming were worked out from the DNA. In all, the sample holds about 410,000 clones, and about 90% of those were seen once. The ten top clones hold less than 2% of the sample.

The germline V end is reduced by 6 bases and the J end by 10 bases; junction bases left unmatched: 7. Measured from the cysteine to the phenylalanine, the CDR3 is 14 residues long. Solely the CDR3 DNA is kept, with 42 bases framed from the first base. CDR1 is given as LNHDA and CDR2 as SQIVND, both from the germline V gene (reference sequence). This receptor was taken from a woman aged 30 to 39 who had recovered from COVID-19. The rearrangement combines TRBV19 with TRBJ1-6; 9 central nucleotides agree with TRBD1. The sequenced material came from PBMCs or T cells enriched from blood (not recorded which). The CDR3 protein is CASSLDRGRSPLHF. The sequenced DNA is TGTGCCAGTAGCCTGGACAGGGGTCGGTCACCCCTCCACTTT. The variable domain in full, with residues beyond the CDR3 obtained from the reference TRBV19 and TRBJ1-6 genes, is DGGITQSPKYLFRKEGQNVTLSCEQNLNHDAMYWYRQDPGQGLRLIYYSQIVNDFQKGDIAEGYSVSREKKESFPLTVTSAQKNPTAFYLCASSLDRGRSPLHFGNGTRLTVT.